A single sample is the source of the 16 T cell receptor beta chains below, sequenced in a study of beta chain features in type 1 diabetes. Isolated RNA was reverse transcribed in full, so expressed TCRB transcripts were sequenced. The repertoire was sequenced with immunoSEQ multiplex PCR; TCRdb's copy has only in-frame clones and lacks some. The top ten clones hold roughly 0.046% of a sample with some 410,000 clones, roughly 11% of them seen once. Material: naive CD4+ T cells from blood. The receptors were sampled from a woman between 18 and 29 years old in good health.

The sample holds a few counts of this clone. This chain links TRBV9 with TRBJ2-4; TRBD1 or TRBD2 may be the D gene (5 bases each). Germline CDR1 and CDR2: SGDLS and YYNGEE. The CDR3 spans 14 residues. Trimming cost V 4 bases and J 0 bases, with 8 bases left between them. Here the CDR3 reads CASSFGTAKNIQYF. For the CDR3, the DNA is TGTGCCAGCAGCTTCGGGACAGCCAAAAACATTCAGTACTTC.

This clone was found a few times. This chain uses TRBV6-6 with TRBJ1-2, with TRBD1 matching 8 bases. V was clipped by 2 bases and J by 7 bases; unmatched bases: 9. Per the germline V gene, CDR1 is MNHNY and CDR2 is SVGAGI (reference sequence). The CDR3 has 15 amino acids. The CDR3 protein is CASSYGAGQGVGYTF. The CDR3, as DNA: TGTGCCAGCAGTTACGGGGCAGGACAGGGTGTTGGCTACACCTTC.

This chain joins TRBV7-2 and TRBJ2-1, with a weak D call TRBD2 (6 bases). The germline V gene encodes CDR1 SGHTA and CDR2 FQGNSA. The V gene lost 4 bases and the J gene lost 2 bases, with 15 bases spanning the gap. The CDR3 contains 16 residues. The chain's CDR3 is CASSSNGGATYNEQFF. CDR3 DNA sequence: TGTGCCAGCAGCTCCAACGGCGGGGCGACCTACAATGAGCAGTTCTTC.

The chain carries TRBV7-2 and TRBJ2-2; maybe TRBD1 (5 bases). The V end was cut by 1 base, the J end by 5 bases, with 8 bases between. The CDR3 consists of 14 residues. The V gene's germline CDR1 is SGHTA and CDR2 FQGNSA. The CDR3 DNA follows: TGTGCCAGCAGCTTAGAGGGGCCGACCGGGGAGCTGTTTTTT. Its protein is CASSLEGPTGELFF.

A few counts support this clone. V gene TRBV14 combines with J gene TRBJ2-2; 7 bases are a match to TRBD1. This CDR3 spans 16 amino acids. Germline trimming cut 0 bases from V and 1 base from J; bases unmatched to any gene: 2. Germline CDR1 and CDR2: SGHDN and FVKESK. DNA of the CDR3: TGTGCCAGCAGCCAAGAGACAGGGTGGAACACCGGGGAGCTGTTTTTT. Translated, it gives CASSQETGWNTGELFF.

This chain links TRBV29-1 with TRBJ1-3; D not resolved. The CDR3 length is 14 residues. V shed 7 bases and J shed 0 bases, with 13 bases lying between them. From germline, CDR1 is SQVTM and CDR2 ANQGSEA. The CDR3 spells CSAVLQSSGNTIYF. The CDR3 nucleotides are TGCAGCGCTGTACTACAGAGCTCTGGAAACACCATATATTTT.

This clone appeared a few times. V and J are TRBV2 and TRBJ2-2; TRBD1 is a possible D gene (6 bases). Trimming left V 4 bases short and J 6 bases short, with 9 bases between. The CDR3 contains 13 residues. Germline V gene sequence: CDR1 SNHLY, CDR2 FYNNEI. As DNA, the CDR3 is TGTGCCAGCAGTGTCTCAGGGGCCGGGGAGCTGTTTTTT. This sequence encodes CASSVSGAGELFF.

The table lists this clone with many counts. This sample also contains other DNA sequences that code for the same CDR3. This rearrangement joins TRBV29-1 to TRBJ2-3, with D hard to call. CDR1 and CDR2 (germline): SQVTM, ANQGSEA. This CDR3 spans 12 amino acids. V was trimmed by 6 bases and J by 0 bases, leaving 7 bases between them. DNA for the CDR3: TGCAGCGTCCGGACGAGCACAGATACGCAGTATTTT. Encoded protein: CSVRTSTDTQYF.

The genes are TRBV15 and TRBJ2-4, with D perhaps TRBD1 or TRBD2 (5 bases each). With 1 base removed from V and 9 bases from J, the gap between germline ends came to 10 bases. Per the germline V gene, CDR1 is LNHNV and CDR2 is YYDKDF (reference sequence). CDR3 length: 13 residues. This CDR3 is CATSRGGVGIQYF. CDR3 DNA sequence: TGTGCCACCAGCAGAGGAGGGGTGGGCATTCAGTACTTC.

In its sample, this clone was seen a few times. This chain connects TRBV6-1 to TRBJ1-1, with 7 bases fitting TRBD1. The trim removed 5 bases at V and 3 bases at J, leaving 6 bases unmatched. Germline V gene lookup returns CDR1 MNHNS and CDR2 SASEGT. The CDR3 covers 14 residues. CDR3 DNA sequence: TGTGCCAGCAGTCCATCAGGGGGGGACACTGAAGCTTTCTTT. The encoded protein is CASSPSGGDTEAFF.

The chain has TRBV5-1 and TRBJ2-1, with unresolved D. This CDR3 region has 13 residues. The germline V and J ends were trimmed by 0 bases and 5 bases, with 6 bases remaining between them. Germline CDR1 is SGHRS and CDR2 is YFSETQ. CDR3 in DNA: TGCGCCAGCAGCTTGGCCAACGACAATGAGCAGTTCTTC. This encodes CASSLANDNEQFF.

The chain has TRBV7-9 and TRBJ2-5, with TRBD2 identical over 9 bases. The CDR3 totals 18 residues. The germline CDR1 and CDR2 sequences are SEHNR and FQNEAQ (reference sequence). The ends lost 5 bases at V and 5 bases at J; junction bases unmatched: 18. CDR3 sequence reads: CASSKRANKGLAGETQYF. CDR3 in DNA: TGTGCCAGCAGCAAACGCGCGAATAAGGGACTAGCCGGGGAGACCCAGTACTTC.

The chain recombines TRBV30 with TRBJ1-5; 8 positions agree with TRBD1. The CDR3 is made up of 15 amino acids. V trimming: 2 bases; J trimming: 2 bases; junction bases outside the gene matches: 5. CDR1 is GTSNPN, CDR2 SVGIG, per germline (reference sequence). The DNA for the CDR3 is TGTGCCTGGAGTCTAAAGACAGGGGGCAATCAGCCCCAGCATTTT. Residues: CAWSLKTGGNQPQHF.

This clone has a handful of counts. V is TRBV6-5 and J is TRBJ2-5; D gene ambiguous. The V gene's germline CDR1 is MNHEY and CDR2 SVGAGI. Trimming left V 2 bases short and J 2 bases short, with 9 bases between. The CDR3 runs 14 residues. The CDR3 nucleotides are TGTGCCAGCAGTTACAGCAGCCTACAAGAGACCCAGTACTTC. Encoded protein: CASSYSSLQETQYF.

The sample holds a few counts of this clone. V and J are TRBV5-1 and TRBJ2-3, with D perhaps TRBD1 (6 bases). The CDR3 runs 16 residues. Germline CDR1 and CDR2: SGHRS and YFSETQ. V lost 0 bases and J lost 3, with 14 bases in between. The CDR3 spells CASSLGPPDRTDTQYF. In DNA, the CDR3 is TGCGCCAGCAGCTTGGGCCCTCCTGACAGGACAGATACGCAGTATTTT.

This clone was recorded a few times. The rearrangement uses TRBV13 and TRBJ2-7, with a possible D match to TRBD2 (6 bases). Trimming shortened V by 6 bases and J by 3 bases, and 15 bases separated the two germline ends. Looked up from germline, CDR1 is PRHDT and CDR2 is FYEKMQ (reference sequence). The CDR3 contains 14 residues. CDR3 residues: CASSRTGTGYEQYF. DNA of the CDR3: TGTGCCAGCAGTAGGACCGGGACTGGCTACGAGCAGTACTTC.